The clone carrying this T cell receptor beta chain occurred once. This sample was taken from a study of blood T cell repertoires in COVID-19. Overall study context: The United States, Italy and Spain provided the acute and convalescent COVID-19 samples. Nucleic acid was either cDNA or gDNA, and it came from T cells, B-cell-depleted T cells, or PBMCs.

In the original analysis: Reference gene primer amplification yielded estimated nucleated cell counts. Sequencing used immunoSEQ multiplex PCR; TCRdb keeps in-frame clones, though not all of them. V and J calls and clone size follow that table, whereas D and trimming were derived from the DNA. Of 85,000 to 90,000 clones listed, roughly three quarters are singletons. The receptor comes from a man between 65 and 80 years old with acute or convalescent COVID-19. Sequenced input: peripheral blood.

The CDR3 region is CASSLDPAGTNTGELFF. Written as DNA, the CDR3 is TGTGCCAGCAGCTTGGATCCCGCGGGAACGAACACCGGGGAGCTGTTTTTT. The gene calls are TRBV5-4 and TRBJ2-2; TRBD2 might be the D (6 bases). Trimming pared 0 bases from V and 0 bases from J, leaving 12 bases between. This CDR3 contains 17 residues. The germline CDR1 and CDR2 sequences are SGHNT and YYREEE (reference sequence).